The sequence of this TCR beta chain was determined in a study of blood T cell repertoires in COVID-19 (dated by TCRdb to the early 2020s). Background for the entire study: Collaborator samples came from the United States, Italy and Spain and covered acute and convalescent phases of COVID-19. The sample metadata nearly always contained a de-identified subject ID, COVID-19 status, age in years and sex. HLA class I and class II types, where available, came from metadata supplied by the sample provider rather than from assay-based typing. Samples were obtained from the ongoing ImmuneRACE study (first 160 participants) and from approximately 1,200 subjects provided by 6 global collaborators. The dataset comprised deeply sampled blood TCRbeta repertoires from subjects exposed to, actively infected with, or recovered from COVID-19. The prospective study material was composed of cDNA or gDNA derived from T cells, B-cell-depleted T cells, or PBMCs. The repertoires were released in a freely available public database intended as a resource for research on the immune response to SARS-CoV-2.

Summary of the overall study and its limitations: How much clinical and demographic metadata was included differed by source and by participant, and the metadata was provided uncurated.

In the case of this clone: Its binding antigen is unknown. No much larger clonotype is one base removed from it; base qualities were not supplied.

Whole blood was collected in K2EDTA tubes by collaborating institutions according to the institutions' own protocols. For TCRbeta analysis, collaborators shipped samples as frozen whole blood, isolated PBMCs, or DNA extracted from either of those sample types. Trimming accounts for 5 bases at V and 8 bases at J, while the number of junction bases matched to no gene is 8. The CDR3 starts with the cysteine, ends with the phenylalanine, and has 13 residues. Only the CDR3 region is kept as DNA, spanning 39 bases read in frame from base 1. The CDR1 and CDR2 encoded by the germline V gene are MNHEY and SVGAGI. The immunoSEQ Assay, a bias-controlled multiplex PCR, was used to amplify TCRbeta CDR3 regions from genomic DNA. Per the original workflow: The number of nucleated cells in each sample was estimated by amplification of reference gene primers within the assay. To quantify the absolute abundance of each unique TCRbeta CDR3 rearrangement, sequence reads were collapsed and filtered. For each sample, productive Simpson clonality was calculated by taking the square root of Simpson's diversity index across productive rearrangements. The table comes from immuneACCESS by way of TCRdb, which keeps in-frame sequences with V and J called. Part of the clones is missing from these tables; in studies checked, under half for an unresolved V gene and the rest for unknown reasons. The DNA was the basis for D and trimming; V, J and clone size are from that table. Present in this sample are around 200,000 clones, about 87% of which were seen just once. Roughly 2.5% of the sample rests with the top ten.

The sequenced sample was peripheral blood. The receptor chain draws on TRBV6-5 and TRBJ1-2, with TRBD1 matching 7 junction bases. The receptor was isolated from a man aged 40-49 years with active or convalescent COVID-19. The CDR3 in this case is CASSPPGGIGYTF. The nucleotide sequence is TGTGCCAGCAGTCCCCCAGGGGGGATCGGCTACACCTTC.